Following are 27 T cell receptor beta chains from one sample sequenced in a study of blood T cell repertoires in COVID-19 (TCRdb year 2020). Receptor libraries were prepared by the immunoSEQ multiplex PCR assay. TCRdb took this table from immuneACCESS and kept in-frame rearrangements with V and J called. Such tables lack part of the clones; where checked against another copy, unresolved V genes explain under half of the gap, and the rest is unexplained. Across this sample there are roughly 220,000 clones, with about 85% seen only once. Of the sample, under 3.5% falls within the top ten clones. The sequenced material came from peripheral blood. The receptor set was obtained from a man aged 50 to 60 who had recovered from COVID-19.

V usage is TRBV6-5 and J usage is TRBJ2-7, with a possible D match to TRBD1 (6 bases). The CDR3 has 15 amino acids. Trimming cost V 6 bases and J 2 bases, with 17 bases left between them. The germline CDR1 and CDR2 sequences are MNHEY and SVGAGI. The CDR3 region has the DNA TGTGCCAGCAGCTCCCGGGACAAACCCACCTACGAGCAGTACTTC. Translating gives CASSSRDKPTYEQYF.

The chain links TRBV7-2 to TRBJ2-3; D unresolved. V lost 1 base, J lost 1 base, and 9 bases lay in between. Germline CDR1 is SGHTA and CDR2 is FQGNSA. This CDR3 region has 15 residues. The CDR3 DNA reads as TGTGCCAGCAGCTTAGATTCGTCCGGCACAGATACGCAGTATTTT. Amino acid sequence: CASSLDSSGTDTQYF. The whole variable domain, remainder taken from reference TRBV7-2 and TRBJ2-3, is GAGVSQSPSNKVTEKGKDVELRCDPISGHTALYWYRQSLGQGLEFLIYFQGNSAPDKSGLPSDRFSAERTGGSVSTLTIQRTQQEDSAVYLCASSLDSSGTDTQYFGPGTRLTVL.

The sample holds one count of this clone. This sequence joins TRBV13 and TRBJ2-3; 13 nucleotides line up with TRBD2. The germline gives CDR1 PRHDT, CDR2 FYEKMQ (reference sequence). Unmatched junction bases numbered 8, after V lost 5 bases and J lost 3 bases. The CDR3 is 17 residues long. CDR3 region: CASSRGLAGDGTDTQYF. DNA for the CDR3: TGTGCCAGCAGCCGTGGACTAGCGGGGGACGGGACAGATACGCAGTATTTT.

The chain employs TRBV5-6 and TRBJ2-3; D is unclear. The CDR3 spans 14 residues. Germline V gene lookup returns CDR1 SGHDT and CDR2 YYEEEE. V was trimmed by 1 base and J by 0 bases, leaving 6 bases between them. CDR3 region: CASSLIASTDTQYF. The CDR3, as DNA: TGTGCCAGCAGCTTGATAGCTAGCACAGATACGCAGTATTTT.

The chain recombines TRBV28 with TRBJ1-2; 8 positions match TRBD1. This CDR3 comprises 12 residues. CDR1 is MDHEN and CDR2 is SYDVKM in the germline V gene. After removal of 6 bases from V and 8 bases from J, the junction contained 5 bases not matched to a gene. CDR3 loop: CASRVDRDGYTF. CDR3 nucleotides: TGTGCCAGCAGAGTGGACAGGGACGGCTACACCTTC.

The chain employs TRBV28 and TRBJ1-5; TRBD1 matches at 9 bases. The germline CDR1 and CDR2 sequences are MDHEN and SYDVKM. The CDR3 runs 15 residues. V was pared by 3 bases and J by 6 bases, with 6 bases of the junction left unmatched. The DNA of the CDR3 is TGTGCCAGCAGTTTCGGGACAGGGACCGGTCAGCCCCAGCATTTT. Amino acids: CASSFGTGTGQPQHF.

This sequence joins TRBV28 and TRBJ2-1; TRBD1 is a possible D gene (8 bases). CDR1 MDHEN and CDR2 SYDVKM come from the germline V gene. The CDR3 is 14 residues long. Trimming removed 6 bases at V and 4 bases at J, with 13 bases between. The CDR3 here is CASSSGTGYNEQFF. Written as DNA, the CDR3 is TGTGCCAGCAGCAGCGGGACAGGTTACAATGAGCAGTTCTTC.

The chain is built from TRBV14 and TRBJ1-2; unclear D gene. The V gene lost 1 base and the J gene lost 5 bases, with 17 bases spanning the gap. From germline, CDR1 is SGHDN and CDR2 FVKESK. The CDR3 is 16 residues long. This chain's CDR3 is CASSQGGGLLGYGYTF. CDR3 coding DNA: TGTGCCAGCAGCCAAGGAGGAGGCTTGCTGGGGTATGGCTACACCTTC.

The chain carries TRBV5-1 and TRBJ2-7; 7 bases match TRBD2. This CDR3 comprises 16 residues. V gave up 3 bases and J gave up 3 bases; unmatched junction bases: 12. Per germline, CDR1 SGHRS and CDR2 YFSETQ. CDR3 DNA sequence: TGCGCCAGCAGCTCTGAGCGCGGGAGCCACCGCTACGAGCAGTACTTC. This encodes CASSSERGSHRYEQYF. Full variable domain (outside the CDR3, taken from reference TRBV5-1 and TRBJ2-7): KAGVTQTPRYLIKTRGQQVTLSCSPISGHRSVSWYQQTPGQGLQFLFEYFSETQRNKGNFPGRFSGRQFSNSRSEMNVSTLELGDSALYLCASSSERGSHRYEQYFGPGTRLTVT.

The chain couples TRBV19 to TRBJ1-2, with 8 bases identical to TRBD1. The CDR3 sequence is 15 residues long. Germline CDR1 reads LNHDA; CDR2 reads SQIVND (reference sequence). J lost 6 bases, V lost 8 bases, and 14 bases had no gene match. The CDR3: CASGQGATGGDGYTF. CDR3 coding DNA: TGTGCCAGTGGGCAGGGGGCGACGGGCGGCGATGGCTACACCTTC.

This chain connects TRBV27 to TRBJ2-3; 9 bases are a match to TRBD1. Germline V lookup: CDR1 MNHEY, CDR2 SMNVEV (reference sequence). The CDR3 has 16 amino acids. Germline trimming cut 5 bases from V and 3 bases from J; bases unmatched to any gene: 9. The CDR3 coding sequence is TGTGCCAGCAGTACGCCCCGGGACAGGGCTACAGATACGCAGTATTTT. Encoded protein: CASSTPRDRATDTQYF.

The chain joins TRBV7-2 to TRBJ2-7, with D unclear. This CDR3 spans 14 amino acids. The germline V gene encodes CDR1 SGHTA and CDR2 FQGNSA. V was shortened by 6 bases and J by 0 bases, with 12 bases between the two germline ends. The DNA for the CDR3 is TGTGCCAGCAGGTTGATGCTAAGCTCCTACGAGCAGTACTTC. Translation gives CASRLMLSSYEQYF. The whole variable domain, remainder taken from reference TRBV7-2 and TRBJ2-7, is GAGVSQSPSNKVTEKGKDVELRCDPISGHTALYWYRQSLGQGLEFLIYFQGNSAPDKSGLPSDRFSAERTGGSVSTLTIQRTQQEDSAVYLCASRLMLSSYEQYFGPGTRLTVT.

This clone appeared a single time. The chain is built from TRBV3-1 (or the pseudogene TRBV3-2) and TRBJ2-1; D is possibly TRBD2 (5 bases). V lost 1 base, J lost 4 bases, and 14 bases lay in between. CDR3 length: 16 residues. CDR1 is LGHDT, CDR2 YNNKEL, per germline (reference sequence). The DNA of the CDR3 is TGTGCCAGCAGCCAAGGAGGGCCTAGAGGTTACAATGAGCAGTTCTTC. This translates into CASSQGGPRGYNEQFF.

This clone appeared a few times. V and J are TRBV6-2 or TRBV6-3 and TRBJ1-1; 8 positions match TRBD1. This CDR3 is 17 amino acids long. With V trimmed by 6 bases and J by 0 bases, 12 bases remained unmatched. Germline V gene lookup returns CDR1 MNHEY and CDR2 SVGEGT. CDR3 sequence reads: CASSTGGSMVVNTEAFF. The CDR3 DNA reads TGTGCCAGCAGCACAGGGGGGTCCATGGTGGTGAACACTGAAGCTTTCTTT.

In this sample, this clone turned up a few times. The chain employs TRBV30 and TRBJ1-1; D is unresolved. V gave up 0 bases and J gave up 1 base, with 6 bases separating them. The CDR3 contains 13 residues. Per the germline V gene, CDR1 is GTSNPN and CDR2 is SVGIG (reference sequence). CDR3 residues: CAWSVRWNTEAFF. The CDR3 DNA reads TGTGCCTGGAGTGTACGGTGGAACACTGAAGCTTTCTTT.

The gene calls are TRBV6-6 and TRBJ2-2, with D maybe TRBD2 (5 bases). Between the trimmed V and J ends, which lost 3 bases and 5 bases, there was a span of 10 bases. CDR1 is MNHNY and CDR2 is SVGAGI in the germline V gene (reference sequence). CDR3 size: 14 residues. The CDR3 loop reads CASSYFRETGELFF. CDR3 in DNA: TGTGCCAGCAGTTATTTTAGGGAGACCGGGGAGCTGTTTTTT.

The V and J genes are TRBV11-2 and TRBJ2-7; D ambiguous. This CDR3 has 11 residues. Germline V gene data show CDR1 as SGHAT and CDR2 as FQNNGV. Deletions cut 3 bases from V and 4 bases from J, with 4 bases between. The CDR3 region is CASSLRYEQYF. For the CDR3, the DNA is TGTGCCAGCAGCTTGCGGTACGAGCAGTACTTC.

For this clone: The same CDR3 can be traced to other DNA sequences in this sample. The chain is built from TRBV7-2 and TRBJ2-1; D is unresolved. Germline CDR1 SGHTA, CDR2 FQGNSA. V shed 1 base and J shed 9 bases, with 7 bases lying between them. CDR3 length: 12 residues. CDR3 protein: CASSLGVGEQFF. CDR3 coding DNA: TGTGCCAGCAGCTTAGGCGTCGGTGAGCAGTTCTTC.

V gene TRBV27 combines with J gene TRBJ2-3; D unresolved. Germline V gene sequence: CDR1 MNHEY, CDR2 SMNVEV (reference sequence). The CDR3 is 16 amino acids. V shed 4 bases and J shed 6 bases, with 20 bases lying between them. The CDR3: CASSSIISTLVDTQYF. In DNA form, the CDR3 reads TGTGCCAGCAGTTCGATAATAAGTACGTTAGTCGATACGCAGTATTTT.

This clone turned up a few times. The chain combines TRBV7-9 with TRBJ2-7, with 7 positions matching TRBD1. The CDR3 loop spans 16 amino acids. Germline CDR1 SEHNR, CDR2 FQNEAQ (reference sequence). V trimming: 3 bases; J trimming: 1 base; junction bases outside the gene matches: 9. The CDR3 DNA is TGTGCCAGCAGCTTGCAGGGACAGTTGACTTCCTACGAGCAGTACTTC. Translation: CASSLQGQLTSYEQYF.

V gene TRBV18 combines with J gene TRBJ1-2; TRBD1 is a possible D gene (6 bases). The germline V and J ends were trimmed by 2 bases and 4 bases, with 14 bases remaining between them. This CDR3 comprises 15 residues. The germline V gene has CDR1 KGHSH and CDR2 LQKENI. The CDR3 protein is CASSPGGSLLYGYTF. The CDR3 region has the DNA TGTGCCAGCTCACCAGGGGGCTCCCTACTCTATGGCTACACCTTC.

The J gene is TRBJ1-3, the V gene TRBV7-9, with a weak D call TRBD1 (5 bases). Trimming left V 11 bases short and J 0 bases short, with 14 bases between. This CDR3 has 14 residues. Germline CDR1 and CDR2: SEHNR and FQNEAQ (reference sequence). CDR3 in DNA: TGTGCCTTTCGCGGGGGTCCCTCTGGAAACACCATATATTTT. It encodes CAFRGGPSGNTIYF.

The DNA of the CDR3 is TGTGCCAGCTCACCAAGTCCCGATAGCTCCTACGAGCAGTACTTC. Protein: CASSPSPDSSYEQYF. V and J are TRBV18 and TRBJ2-7; D gene uncertain. Looked up from germline, CDR1 is KGHSH and CDR2 is LQKENI. The V end was cut by 2 bases, the J end by 0 bases, with 11 bases between. This CDR3 contains 15 residues.

This clone was observed a single time. The gene calls are TRBV6-5 and TRBJ1-4, with no clear D. From germline, CDR1 is MNHEY and CDR2 SVGAGI. The ends were cut back, 7 bases at V and 0 bases at J, with 9 bases in the middle. This CDR3 has 14 amino acids. The chain's CDR3 is CASTLTPTNEKLFF. The CDR3, as DNA: TGTGCCAGCACTCTAACCCCAACTAATGAAAAACTGTTTTTT.

The chain carries TRBV4-1 and TRBJ1-1; TRBD1 matches 11 bases. V gave up 4 bases and J gave up 5 bases; unmatched junction bases: 9. Germline CDR1 MGHRA, CDR2 YSYEKL. The CDR3 is 16 residues long. CDR3 nucleotide sequence: TGCGCCAGCAGCCCCCACCCGGGACAGGGGGGGACTGAAGCTTTCTTT. Amino acids: CASSPHPGQGGTEAFF.

In regard to this clone: Other DNA variants within this sample encode the same CDR3. J is TRBJ1-1 and V is TRBV18, with a tentative D call TRBD1 (6 bases). Per the germline V gene, CDR1 is KGHSH and CDR2 is LQKENI. Trimming took off 4 bases at V and 1 base at J, with 10 bases between the two ends. This CDR3 has 14 residues. CDR3 sequence: CASSQDRKNTEAFF. The CDR3 bases are TGTGCCAGCTCACAAGACAGGAAGAACACTGAAGCTTTCTTT.

The rearrangement links TRBV3-1 (or the pseudogene TRBV3-2) to TRBJ1-1; D gene unclear. Germline V CDR1 and CDR2: LGHDT, YNNKEL (reference sequence). This CDR3 region has 12 residues. The V and J ends lost 4 bases and 5 bases respectively, with 8 bases between them. The CDR3 bases are TGTGCCAGCAGCCGAAGGGAGACTGAAGCTTTCTTT. Translating it yields CASSRRETEAFF.